This T cell receptor (beta chain) was recovered during a study of shared clonotypes between healthy human individuals. Genomic DNA of unsorted samples came from around 84 million PBMCs. J lost 7 bases, V lost 6 bases, and 7 bases had no gene match. The CDR3 sequence is 14 residues long. Germline CDR1 is MNHEY and CDR2 is SVGAGI. Generated by immunoSEQ multiplex PCR, the TCRdb table keeps only in-frame clones and is missing some. The data contain 520,000 or so clones, roughly 78% of them singletons. The TCR sequence derives from a woman in her thirties or forties in good health. Some clones in this sample may be carry-over from other donors' samples. The rearrangement uses TRBV6-5 and TRBJ1-4; 8 nucleotides align to TRBD1. Sequencing was performed on PBMCs. Here the CDR3 DNA reads TGTGCCAGCAGGACGACAGGGGTTCGTGAAAAACTGTTTTTT. Its protein is CASRTTGVREKLFF.